The 3 T cell receptor beta chains in this list originate from one sample, sequenced in a study of blood T cells in healthy people across ages. The use of a sample-barcoded 5' primer and a J-beta primer mix characterized a second PCR of about 6 to 12 cycles. TCRdb analysed the 5' RACE reads with MiXCR anew, one entry per CDR3 protein. The sample shows about 1,000,000 distinct CDR3 sequences, more than 35% of them seen only once. The sample taken for sequencing was blood. The receptors here all came from a woman aged 60-70 years in good health.

In its sample, this clonotype was seen a few times. This chain uses TRBV20-1 with TRBJ2-3, with D perhaps TRBD2 (6 bases). Trimming took off 0 bases at V and 0 bases at J, with 10 bases between the two ends. Germline-derived CDR1 and CDR2 are DFQATT and SNEGSKA (reference sequence). The length of the CDR3 is 15 residues. The DNA for the CDR3 is TGCAGTGCTAGAGATTTAGGGACTAGCACAGATACGCAGTATTTT. Residues: CSARDLGTSTDTQYF.

This clonotype was seen ten or more times. The rearrangement uses TRBV10-3 and TRBJ2-7; D perhaps matches TRBD2 (7 bases). V was pared by 3 bases and J by 4 bases, with 10 bases between. Germline V gene lookup returns CDR1 ENHRY and CDR2 SYGVKD. This CDR3 region has 13 residues. The CDR3 sequence is CAISDRGAYEQYF. The CDR3 nucleotides read TGTGCCATCAGTGATCGGGGGGCATACGAGCAGTACTTC.

In this sample, this clonotype turned up a few times. The rearrangement uses TRBV10-2 and TRBJ2-7; D gene unclear. With 3 bases removed from V and 4 bases from J, the gap between germline ends came to 10 bases. The CDR3 spans 13 residues. The germline V gene encodes CDR1 WSHSY and CDR2 SAAADI. The CDR3 bases are TGCGCCAGCAGTGATGTAATTGTATACGAGCAGTACTTC. It translates to CASSDVIVYEQYF.